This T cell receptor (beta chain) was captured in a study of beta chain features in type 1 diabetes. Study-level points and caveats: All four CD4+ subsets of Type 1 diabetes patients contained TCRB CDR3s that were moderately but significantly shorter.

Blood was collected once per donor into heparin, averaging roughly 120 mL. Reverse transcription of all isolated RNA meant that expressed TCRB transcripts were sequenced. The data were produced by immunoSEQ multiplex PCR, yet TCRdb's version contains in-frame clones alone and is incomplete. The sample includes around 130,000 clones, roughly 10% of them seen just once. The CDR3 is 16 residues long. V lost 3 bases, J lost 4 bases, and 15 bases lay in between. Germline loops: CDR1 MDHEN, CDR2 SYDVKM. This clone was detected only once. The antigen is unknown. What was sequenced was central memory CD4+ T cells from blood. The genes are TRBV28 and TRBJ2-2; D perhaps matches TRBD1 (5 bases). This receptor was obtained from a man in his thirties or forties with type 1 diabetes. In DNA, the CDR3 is TGTGCCAGCAGTTTCCCCCAAGGGGTAGTCACCGGGGAGCTGTTTTTT. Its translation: CASSFPQGVVTGELFF.